The clone carrying this TCR beta chain was observed a handful of times. Its specificity is not known. TCRdb independently ran MiXCR on the 5' RACE reads; one entry per CDR3 protein. The sample shows approximately 450,000 distinct CDR3 sequences, around a sixth of them seen only once. This record comes from a study of T-cell memory formation after mild COVID-19. General study findings and limits: Researchers found some responding clones in pre-infection memory, a sign that cross-reactive memory joined.

V dropped 5 bases and J dropped 5 bases, with 15 bases sitting between them. Per the germline V gene, CDR1 is DFQATT and CDR2 is SNEGSKA (reference sequence). The CDR3 sequence is 13 residues long. The chain recombines TRBV20-1 with TRBJ2-5; D may match TRBD1 or TRBD2 (5 bases each). Sequenced: PBMCs or a T cell subset sorted from them (not recorded which). The TCR was taken from an adult woman who had mild COVID-19 (a few samples of this study predate the infection). Cell type and time point are not known. CDR3 sequence (DNA): TGCAGTGCTGGGGACCCGTTAGCGGAGACCCAGTACTTC. Protein: CSAGDPLAETQYF.